Presented here are 31 T cell receptor beta chains from one specimen sequenced in a study of CXCR3-negative and CXCR3-positive naive CD8 T cells. 5' RACE with UMI labels generated the TRB cDNA libraries. TCRdb reprocessed the 5' RACE reads, keeping one entry per CDR3 protein, no DNA. This table lists approximately 3,400 distinct CDR3 sequences. Sequencing input: naive CXCR3- CD8+ T cells from blood. As to subset: CD45RO-CCR7+CD27+CD95- naive CD8+ T cells lacking CXCR3 (TNR3-). The receptors shown here come from a human donor in good health. Some clones in this sample may be carry-over from other donors' samples.

Judged by frequency, this clonotype is medium-sized (0.01 to 0.1%). CDR3 in amino acids: CASSESNLQGAEAFF. This chain connects TRBV25-1 to TRBJ1-1; TCRdb gives TRBD1 as the D gene, but with no DNA this cannot be confirmed. This CDR3 spans 15 amino acids. In germline, CDR1 is MGHDK, CDR2 SYGVNS.

Its frequency marks this clonotype as medium-sized. V usage is TRBV27 and J usage is TRBJ2-1. The CDR3 is 14 amino acids. The germline gives CDR1 MNHEY, CDR2 SMNVEV (reference sequence). This CDR3 is CASSGGASYNEQFF.

The rearrangement joins TRBV7-9 to TRBJ1-1. This CDR3 spans 16 amino acids. The germline CDR1 and CDR2 sequences are SEHNR and FQNEAQ (reference sequence). The CDR3 region is CASSSEAGSLNTEAFF.

This clonotype counts as medium-sized by frequency. The gene calls are TRBV29-1 and TRBJ2-1; the D call from TCRdb, TRBD2, cannot be confirmed without DNA. Per the germline V gene, CDR1 is SQVTM and CDR2 is ANQGSEA. The CDR3 contains 14 residues. CDR3 region: CSVGPSGVYNEQFF.

Frequency places this clonotype as medium-sized. The V gene is TRBV7-2, the J gene TRBJ2-7; the D call from TCRdb, TRBD2, cannot be confirmed without DNA. Germline V CDR1 and CDR2: SGHTA, FQGNSA. The CDR3 covers 15 residues. CDR3 sequence reads: CASSWTSGGANEQYF.

The gene calls are TRBV4-3 and TRBJ1-2. The CDR3 extends over 14 amino acids. The germline V gene has CDR1 LGHNA and CDR2 YSLEER. This chain's CDR3 is CASSQDSTGWGYTF.

Frequency places this clonotype as large. This chain uses TRBV10-3 with TRBJ1-1. Looked up from germline, CDR1 is ENHRY and CDR2 is SYGVKD. The CDR3 loop spans 13 amino acids. The CDR3 region is CAISESENTEAFF.

This clonotype counts as medium-sized by frequency. The rearrangement uses TRBV7-8 and TRBJ2-2; TCRdb's D call of TRBD2 is untestable without DNA. In germline, CDR1 is SGHVS, CDR2 FQNEAQ. The CDR3 is 14 residues long. The CDR3 is CASSPAGNTGELFF.

This clonotype is classed as medium-sized (0.01 to 0.1%) by frequency. The genes are TRBV20-1 and TRBJ2-7. Per germline, CDR1 DFQATT and CDR2 SNEGSKA (reference sequence). The CDR3 extends over 11 amino acids. The CDR3 loop reads CSATDRLEQYF.

This rearrangement joins TRBV12-3 or TRBV12-4 to TRBJ1-2; TCRdb outputs TRBD1, but without DNA this stays unchecked. There are 13 residues in the CDR3. CDR3 sequence reads: CASSTGSSVGYTF.

This clonotype counts as medium-sized by frequency. The rearrangement joins TRBV2 to TRBJ2-1; lacking DNA, the TRBD1 call made by TCRdb goes unchecked. The CDR3 has 13 residues. The germline V gene has CDR1 SNHLY and CDR2 FYNNEI. The CDR3 protein is CASSVGGVNEQFF.

According to its frequency, this clonotype is medium-sized. The V gene is TRBV29-1, the J gene TRBJ2-1; as DNA is missing, the TRBD1 call by TCRdb cannot be tested. Germline values: CDR1 SQVTM, CDR2 ANQGSEA. The CDR3 length is 12 residues. The CDR3 reads CSAGTNYNEQFF.

The rearrangement joins TRBV29-1 to TRBJ2-5. The CDR3 contains 13 residues. Germline CDR1 reads SQVTM; CDR2 reads ANQGSEA. CDR3: CSVEDSPQETQYF.

The chain recombines TRBV4-2 with TRBJ2-3. The CDR3 loop spans 16 amino acids. Germline CDR1 LGHNA, CDR2 YNFKEQ. The chain's CDR3 is CASSQEGGWRTDTQYF.

The chain links TRBV5-6 to TRBJ1-1. Germline CDR1 is SGHDT and CDR2 is YYEEEE. The CDR3 sequence is 13 residues long. CDR3 loop: CASSLATNTEAFF. Full variable domain (missing parts from reference TRBV5-6 and TRBJ1-1): DAGVTQSPTHLIKTRGQQVTLRCSPKSGHDTVSWYQQALGQGPQFIFQYYEEEERQRGNFPDRFSGHQFPNYSSELNVNALLLGDSALYLCASSLATNTEAFFGQGTRLTVV.

This chain connects TRBV6-5 to TRBJ1-1. The V gene's germline CDR1 is MNHEY and CDR2 SVGAGI. The CDR3 is 14 residues long. The CDR3 loop is CASSYLDGATEAFF.

The chain employs TRBV29-1 and TRBJ1-5; TCRdb calls TRBD1, which cannot be checked without DNA. CDR3 length equals 13 residues. Germline-derived CDR1 and CDR2 are SQVTM and ANQGSEA. The CDR3 region is CSVRTGGDQPQHF.

This clonotype is deemed medium-sized by its frequency. This chain connects TRBV6-2 or TRBV6-3 to TRBJ1-1; TCRdb picks TRBD1, but there is no DNA to check that call. Looked up from germline, CDR1 is MNHEY and CDR2 is SVGEGT. The CDR3 has 17 amino acids. The CDR3 sequence: CASSYGFPGGRSTEAFF.

This clonotype registers medium-sized by frequency. CDR3: CASMPSGSASDTQYF. This chain links TRBV12-3 or TRBV12-4 with TRBJ2-3; TCRdb calls TRBD2, which cannot be checked without DNA. This CDR3 region has 15 residues.

V gene TRBV7-9 combines with J gene TRBJ1-2; TCRdb lists TRBD1, though no DNA is available to test this call. The V gene's germline CDR1 is SEHNR and CDR2 FQNEAQ (reference sequence). CDR3 length: 15 amino acids. This CDR3 is CAIPRDSQVTYGYTF. The full variable domain, with the rest looked up from reference TRBV7-9 and TRBJ1-2, is DTGVSQNPRHKITKRGQNVTFRCDPISEHNRLYWYRQTLGQGPEFLTYFQNEAQLEKSRLLSDRFSAERPKGSFSTLEIQRTEQGDSAMYLCAIPRDSQVTYGYTFGSGTRLTVV.

The chain links TRBV7-3 to TRBJ2-1; no DNA is available, so the TRBD1 call from TCRdb remains unchecked. Germline V gene lookup returns CDR1 SGHTA and CDR2 FQGTGA. The CDR3 has 13 amino acids. CDR3 sequence reads: CASSLYPANEQFF.

Its frequency marks this clonotype as medium-sized. This sequence joins TRBV29-1 and TRBJ2-7; without DNA, the TCRdb call of TRBD1 cannot be checked. The CDR3 is 17 amino acids. Germline V CDR1 and CDR2: SQVTM, ANQGSEA. The CDR3 here is CSVEEDHDRDTLYEQYF.

This chain uses TRBV29-1 with TRBJ2-1; TCRdb proposes TRBD1, but this gene call is untestable without DNA. Germline lookup yields CDR1 SQVTM and CDR2 ANQGSEA. This CDR3 is 12 amino acids long. This chain's CDR3 is CSVDSGRGGQFF.

This clonotype ranks as medium-sized in terms of frequency. This sequence joins TRBV5-1 and TRBJ2-1. CDR1 is SGHRS and CDR2 is YFSETQ in the germline V gene. The CDR3 is 14 amino acids. The CDR3 spells CASSSFYANNEQFF.

Measured by frequency, this clonotype is medium-sized (0.01 to 0.1%). V gene TRBV29-1 combines with J gene TRBJ2-5; TCRdb's D call of TRBD1 is untestable without DNA. Looked up from germline, CDR1 is SQVTM and CDR2 is ANQGSEA. This CDR3 region has 12 residues. This CDR3 reads CSVQGAGETQYF.

This clonotype registers medium-sized by frequency. The genes are TRBV7-8 and TRBJ2-1; checking the TCRdb D call of TRBD1 is not possible without DNA. The CDR3 is made up of 15 amino acids. Germline values: CDR1 SGHVS, CDR2 FQNEAQ. The CDR3 loop reads CASTRQGAAEGEQFF.

The chain uses TRBV6-5 and TRBJ2-3; the D call from TCRdb, TRBD2, cannot be confirmed without DNA. The CDR3 length is 16 residues. Germline CDR1 MNHEY, CDR2 SVGAGI. The CDR3 sequence is CASITGLAGAGDTQYF.

Judged by frequency, this clonotype is medium-sized (0.01 to 0.1%). The chain links TRBV7-8 to TRBJ2-2. The length of the CDR3 is 13 residues. Germline V gene sequence: CDR1 SGHVS, CDR2 FQNEAQ. The chain's CDR3 is CASSLAFTGELFF.

The CDR3 sequence: CSYQEQGNEQFF. This chain connects TRBV29-1 to TRBJ2-1; the TCRdb D gene call, TRBD1, has no DNA to confirm it. The length of the CDR3 is 12 residues. CDR1 and CDR2 (germline): SQVTM, ANQGSEA.

By frequency, this clonotype registers medium-sized. The chain is built from TRBV5-1 and TRBJ2-5; TCRdb lists TRBD2, though no DNA is available to test this call. From germline, CDR1 is SGHRS and CDR2 YFSETQ. The CDR3 is 14 residues long. CDR3 residues: CASSFEASSGTQYF.

The chain links TRBV29-1 to TRBJ2-7; TCRdb lists TRBD1, though no DNA is available to test this call. Germline CDR1 and CDR2: SQVTM and ANQGSEA. This CDR3 comprises 13 residues. The CDR3: CSVTGGKSYEQYF.